Listed here are 12 T cell receptor beta chains from one sample, sequenced in a study of cytomegalovirus exposure and HLA in healthy donors (dated by TCRdb to about 2017). The protocol used for the library was the immunoSEQ multiplex PCR assay. As stored in TCRdb, this immuneACCESS dataset retains in-frame rearrangements with V and J assigned. A fraction of the clones does not appear; measured against another copy, unresolved V genes explain less than half of the discrepancy, and the remainder lacks a known reason. The sample yields some 240,000 clones; roughly 91% were counted once. The top ten constitute approximately 2% of the sample. The sample consisted of PBMCs. These receptors were obtained from a young woman in good health and CMV-seropositive.

This rearrangement joins TRBV6-5 to TRBJ2-7, with TRBD1 matching 9 bases. CDR1 and CDR2 from the germline V gene are MNHEY and SVGAGI. The CDR3 has 15 amino acids. Trimming removed 0 bases from V and 4 bases from J; junction bases left unmatched: 4. The CDR3 nucleotides read TGTGCCAGCAGTTACTCGTATGACAGGGGGTACGAGCAGTACTTC. Protein product: CASSYSYDRGYEQYF.

J is TRBJ2-7 and V is TRBV27; TRBD1 matches 7 bases. The V gene end was trimmed by 5 bases and the J gene end by 7 bases; junction bases not matched to a gene: 5. Per germline, CDR1 MNHEY and CDR2 SMNVEV (reference sequence). The CDR3 length is 12 residues. The CDR3 DNA reads TGTGCCAGCAGTGCATTCAGGGGGGAGCAGTACTTC. Translation gives CASSAFRGEQYF.

This rearrangement joins TRBV11-2 to TRBJ2-3; maybe TRBD2 (6 bases). Trimming cost V 5 bases and J 4 bases, with 16 bases left between them. This CDR3 contains 15 residues. Germline CDR1 and CDR2: SGHAT and FQNNGV. DNA for the CDR3: TGTGCCAGCAGCCCCGGAGGGGTTAGGGCAGATACGCAGTATTTT. This gives the protein CASSPGGVRADTQYF.

V usage is TRBV4-1 and J usage is TRBJ2-1; 11 bases are a match to TRBD2. The CDR3 totals 17 residues. V lost 4 bases, J lost 5 bases, and 10 bases stayed unmatched. Germline V gene lookup returns CDR1 MGHRA and CDR2 YSYEKL. The CDR3 DNA sequence: TGCGCCAGCAGCCTCCCCACTGGGACTAGCGGAGACAATGAGCAGTTCTTC. This encodes CASSLPTGTSGDNEQFF.

The chain has TRBV4-2 and TRBJ2-7; D may be TRBD2 (6 bases). Germline V gene sequence: CDR1 LGHNA, CDR2 YNFKEQ. V was trimmed by 0 bases and J by 2 bases, leaving 20 bases between them. This CDR3 region has 18 residues. Here the CDR3 DNA reads TGTGCCAGCAGCCAAGATTGGGCTGCAAGCGGGTCCGCCTACGAGCAGTACTTC. Translating gives CASSQDWAASGSAYEQYF.

The chain couples TRBV29-1 to TRBJ1-2, with TRBD1 matching over 8 bases. V dropped 6 bases and J dropped 3; count of bases not matched to a gene: 6. Germline V gene data show CDR1 as SQVTM and CDR2 as ANQGSEA. There are 13 residues in the CDR3. The CDR3 DNA is TGCAGCGTCGCGACAGGGGCGGACTATGGCTACACCTTC. It is translated as CSVATGADYGYTF.

The gene calls are TRBV6-5 and TRBJ2-7, with TRBD2 identical over 10 bases. Trimming at V came to 7 bases and at J to 4 bases, leaving 7 bases not matched to a gene. CDR1 and CDR2 (germline): MNHEY, SVGAGI. The CDR3 sequence is 14 residues long. Here the CDR3 reads CASTGLAGEYEQYF. In nucleotides, the CDR3 is TGTGCCAGCACAGGGCTAGCGGGAGAATACGAGCAGTACTTC.

The chain joins TRBV27 to TRBJ2-7, with a weak D call TRBD1 (5 bases). The CDR3 has 12 residues. Trimming pared 5 bases from V and 5 bases from J, leaving 10 bases between. Germline-derived CDR1 and CDR2 are MNHEY and SMNVEV (reference sequence). CDR3 amino acids: CASSRQGNEQYF. For the CDR3, the DNA is TGTGCCAGCAGTCGGCAGGGAAACGAGCAGTACTTC.

This chain joins TRBV11-2 and TRBJ2-7, with no clear D. Germline CDR1 and CDR2: SGHAT and FQNNGV. The CDR3 loop spans 15 amino acids. Trimming removed 5 bases at V and 0 bases at J, with 14 bases between. The CDR3 region is CASSVNRVSSYEQYF. CDR3 in DNA: TGTGCCAGCAGCGTCAATCGGGTGAGCTCCTACGAGCAGTACTTC.

The rearrangement links TRBV28 to TRBJ1-2; 12 bases match TRBD1. From germline, CDR1 is MDHEN and CDR2 SYDVKM. J lost 0 bases, V lost 6 bases, and 5 bases had no gene match. The CDR3 extends over 16 amino acids. CDR3 loop: CASRSGTGGSNYGYTF. Here the CDR3 DNA reads TGTGCCAGCAGATCTGGGACAGGGGGCTCTAACTATGGCTACACCTTC.

The chain is built from TRBV4-1 and TRBJ1-3; TRBD1 aligns across 9 bases. Looked up from germline, CDR1 is MGHRA and CDR2 is YSYEKL. Trimming took 0 bases from V and 4 from J; bases not matched to a gene: 4. The CDR3 contains 16 residues. CDR3: CASSQDPGTGGNTIYF. For the CDR3, the DNA is TGCGCCAGCAGCCAAGATCCCGGGACAGGGGGAAACACCATATATTTT.

The chain recombines TRBV6-1 with TRBJ1-1; D might be TRBD1 (6 bases). This CDR3 comprises 14 residues. Trimming left V 6 bases short and J 2 bases short, with 13 bases between. Germline V gene sequence: CDR1 MNHNS, CDR2 SASEGT. The CDR3 coding sequence is TGTGCCAGCAGCCAGATGGGGGCCAACACTGAAGCTTTCTTT. Its translation is CASSQMGANTEAFF.